These 27 T cell receptor beta chains came from one sample sequenced in a study of shared clonotypes between healthy human individuals. The repertoire was sequenced with immunoSEQ multiplex PCR; TCRdb's copy has only in-frame clones and lacks some. The profile shows around 1.6 million clones, 95% to 99% of them singletons. The sequencing input was naive CD4+ T cells sorted from blood. Subset meaning: CD45RA+ positively selected. All receptors come from a man aged 30 to 39 in good health.

Notes on this clone: This specimen includes other DNA sequences encoding the same CDR3. The chain carries TRBV9 and TRBJ2-7; 10 nucleotides line up with TRBD1. This CDR3 is 14 amino acids long. From germline, CDR1 is SGDLS and CDR2 YYNGEE. V gave up 2 bases and J gave up 3 bases; unmatched junction bases: 2. The CDR3 bases are TGTGCCAGCAGCGTGGGACAGGGGAACTACGAGCAGTACTTC. Amino acids: CASSVGQGNYEQYF.

The chain recombines TRBV29-1 with TRBJ2-1; maybe TRBD2 (6 bases). The CDR3 has 15 residues. V lost 0 bases and J 12 bases, leaving 21 bases between the germline ends. Germline values: CDR1 SQVTM, CDR2 ANQGSEA. CDR3 region: CSVEDRRARRAGQFF. The CDR3 nucleotides read TGCAGCGTTGAAGATAGAAGAGCTCGGAGGGCAGGGCAGTTCTTC.

The gene calls are TRBV19 and TRBJ2-3, with 8 nucleotides matching TRBD2. The V gene end was trimmed by 6 bases and the J gene end by 0 bases; junction bases not matched to a gene: 5. CDR1 and CDR2 (germline): LNHDA, SQIVND (reference sequence). The CDR3 consists of 15 residues. Here the CDR3 DNA reads TGTGCCAGTAGGACCCGGACTAGCAGCACAGATACGCAGTATTTT. It yields the protein CASRTRTSSTDTQYF.

The rearrangement joins TRBV28 to TRBJ2-7; 8 bases fit TRBD2. Germline V gives CDR1 MDHEN, CDR2 SYDVKM. V gave up 3 bases and J gave up 2 bases; unmatched junction bases: 3. CDR3 length equals 14 residues. CDR3 region: CASSFVGLAYEQYF. The CDR3 nucleotides read TGTGCCAGCAGTTTTGTGGGACTAGCCTACGAGCAGTACTTC.

The chain joins TRBV5-4 to TRBJ2-5; weak D call: TRBD2 (6 bases). CDR3 length equals 13 residues. Germline values: CDR1 SGHNT, CDR2 YYREEE (reference sequence). V was clipped by 3 bases and J by 1 base, with 7 bases between them. As DNA, the CDR3 is TGTGCCAGCAGCTGGAGGGTCCAAGAGACCCAGTACTTC. It codes for CASSWRVQETQYF.

The chain has TRBV30 and TRBJ2-1; 8 bases match TRBD2. The CDR3 extends over 17 amino acids. V lost 0 bases to trimming and J lost 4 bases; unmatched junction nucleotides: 11. Germline assignment: CDR1 GTSNPN and CDR2 SVGIG (reference sequence). The CDR3: CAWSVLRRTSSYNEQFF. In DNA form, the CDR3 reads TGTGCCTGGAGTGTACTACGAAGGACTAGCAGTTACAATGAGCAGTTCTTC.

Here the CDR3 reads CASSVGSQTWDPQHF. For the CDR3, the DNA is TGTGCCAGCAGCGTCGGGTCCCAAACTTGGGACCCCCAGCATTTT. The rearrangement uses TRBV9 and TRBJ1-5; tentatively, D is TRBD1 (5 bases). Trimming cost V 2 bases and J 10 bases, with 19 bases left between them. CDR1 and CDR2 from the germline V gene are SGDLS and YYNGEE. The CDR3 loop spans 15 amino acids.

About this clone itself: Other DNA sequences in this specimen translate into the identical CDR3. V is TRBV5-4 and J is TRBJ2-7; weak D call: TRBD1 (5 bases). Trimming pared 0 bases from V and 0 bases from J, leaving 10 bases between. The germline V gene encodes CDR1 SGHNT and CDR2 YYREEE (reference sequence). This CDR3 region has 15 residues. This CDR3 is CASSLGGTSSYEQYF. The CDR3 DNA follows: TGTGCCAGCAGCTTGGGGGGCACCAGCTCCTACGAGCAGTACTTC.

This chain uses TRBV5-1 with TRBJ2-3, with D unresolved. The CDR3 runs 13 residues. Germline V gene sequence: CDR1 SGHRS, CDR2 YFSETQ. The V end was cut by 4 bases, the J end by 6 bases, with 12 bases between. In DNA form, the CDR3 reads TGCGCCAGCAGCCCCCCCGGGTACGATACGCAGTATTTT. Protein product: CASSPPGYDTQYF.

V and J are TRBV5-1 and TRBJ2-1, with D possibly being TRBD1 (6 bases). The germline gives CDR1 SGHRS, CDR2 YFSETQ. Trimming took 0 bases from V and 10 from J, leaving 17 bases between them. The CDR3 sequence is 15 residues long. Here the CDR3 DNA reads TGCGCCAGCAGCTTGGGGGATTCGGACAGTTTAGAGCAGTTCTTC. This sequence encodes CASSLGDSDSLEQFF.

The chain uses TRBV5-1 and TRBJ2-5; D remains unclear. Trimming left V 0 bases short and J 5 bases short, with 5 bases between. The germline gives CDR1 SGHRS, CDR2 YFSETQ. This CDR3 spans 12 amino acids. CDR3 sequence (DNA): TGCGCCAGCAGCTTGGCGTGGGAGACCCAGTACTTC. Its translation: CASSLAWETQYF.

V usage is TRBV11-2 and J usage is TRBJ2-5, with D perhaps given as TRBD1 or TRBD2 (5 bases each). The germline V gene encodes CDR1 SGHAT and CDR2 FQNNGV. The V end lost 5 bases, the J end lost 5 bases, and 12 bases lay between the germline ends. This CDR3 region has 13 residues. CDR3 sequence reads: CASSIGGRETQYF. The CDR3 region has the DNA TGTGCCAGCAGCATTGGGGGAAGGGAGACCCAGTACTTC.

The V and J genes are TRBV5-6 and TRBJ2-5, with TRBD1 identical over 10 bases. CDR3 length equals 14 residues. The germline CDR1 and CDR2 sequences are SGHDT and YYEEEE. The V gene end was trimmed by 7 bases and the J gene end by 5 bases; junction bases not matched to a gene: 8. CDR3 amino acids: CASGRQGAVETQYF. In nucleotides, the CDR3 is TGTGCCAGCGGACGACAGGGGGCTGTGGAGACCCAGTACTTC.

The chain combines TRBV19 with TRBJ2-7; TRBD1 matches 10 bases. Germline V gene lookup returns CDR1 LNHDA and CDR2 SQIVND (reference sequence). The CDR3 covers 14 residues. V lost 6 bases and J lost 2; bases outside the gene matches: 4. CDR3 DNA sequence: TGTGCCAGTAGGGGCGGGACAGGGGCCTACGAGCAGTACTTC. This gives the protein CASRGGTGAYEQYF.

This chain uses TRBV29-1 with TRBJ2-1; D is ambiguous. V lost 4 bases and J lost 10, with 14 bases in between. Looked up from germline, CDR1 is SQVTM and CDR2 is ANQGSEA. The CDR3 covers 12 residues. The CDR3 is CSVVGRFGEQFF. Here the CDR3 DNA reads TGCAGCGTTGTAGGCAGGTTTGGCGAGCAGTTCTTC.

The rearrangement uses TRBV5-1 and TRBJ2-7, with 14 bases fitting TRBD2. Germline CDR1 is SGHRS and CDR2 is YFSETQ. The CDR3 loop spans 15 amino acids. J lost 6 bases, V lost 4 bases, and 6 bases had no gene match. The CDR3 DNA sequence: TGCGCCAGCAGCACTGGGACTAGCGGGAGTGGCGAGCAGTACTTC. Its protein is CASSTGTSGSGEQYF.

The chain recombines TRBV4-3 with TRBJ1-2, with 9 bases identical to TRBD1. V lost 0 bases, J lost 0 bases, and 11 bases stayed unmatched. The germline V gene encodes CDR1 LGHNA and CDR2 YSLEER. The CDR3 spans 19 residues. The CDR3 nucleotides read TGCGCCAGCAGCCAAGAATCACGGACAGGGGTGGCGGCTAACTATGGCTACACCTTC. It is translated as CASSQESRTGVAANYGYTF.

As for this clone: The junction differs from germline at one of its ends, possibly a read error. The CDR3 sequence: CASSLETSGSALF. The DNA of the CDR3 is TGTGCCAGCAGTTTGGAAACTAGCGGGAGCGCACTCTTC. The chain couples TRBV28 to TRBJ2-7, with 11 bases lining up with TRBD2. The germline CDR1 and CDR2 sequences are MDHEN and SYDVKM. This CDR3 is 13 amino acids long.

The chain recombines TRBV18 with TRBJ1-3; D gene ambiguous. This CDR3 is built from 17 residues. CDR1 is KGHSH and CDR2 is LQKENI in the germline V gene. V gave up 2 bases and J gave up 0 bases, with 14 bases separating them. The DNA for the CDR3 is TGTGCCAGCTCACCAAAGGCTTTACAGAGCTCTGGAAACACCATATATTTT. Translation: CASSPKALQSSGNTIYF.

The chain recombines TRBV11-2 with TRBJ2-7; TRBD1 matches 8 bases. The CDR3 has 14 residues. V lost 5 bases and J lost 0; bases outside the gene matches: 3. Germline V CDR1 and CDR2: SGHAT, FQNNGV. In DNA, the CDR3 is TGTGCCAGCAGCGTGGACAGGGCCTCCTACGAGCAGTACTTC. Translated, it gives CASSVDRASYEQYF.

Only one count was recorded for this clone. The chain carries TRBV6-7 and TRBJ2-2; 7 bases map to TRBD1. TRBV6-7 has ORF status, its function being uncertain. V trimming: 5 bases; J trimming: 2 bases; junction bases outside the gene matches: 11. The CDR3 runs to 17 residues. Here the CDR3 reads CASSGPLGTENTGELFF. As DNA, the CDR3 is TGTGCCAGCAGTGGACCTCTGGGGACAGAAAACACCGGGGAGCTGTTTTTT.

This chain links TRBV10-3 with TRBJ1-1; TRBD1 might be the D (6 bases). There are 13 residues in the CDR3. V was pared by 4 bases and J by 3 bases, with 9 bases between. Germline assignment: CDR1 ENHRY and CDR2 SYGVKD. This CDR3 reads CAISGQGHTEAFF. The CDR3, as DNA: TGTGCCATCAGTGGGCAGGGGCACACTGAAGCTTTCTTT.

DNA of the CDR3: TGTGCCAGCAGCCCCCCGGGACGGACTTCTGGCTACACCTTC. Protein sequence: CASSPPGRTSGYTF. The chain carries TRBV27 and TRBJ1-2, with D perhaps matching TRBD1 (5 bases). The germline V gene has CDR1 MNHEY and CDR2 SMNVEV (reference sequence). The germline V and J ends were trimmed by 6 bases and 7 bases, with 18 bases remaining between them. This CDR3 spans 14 amino acids.

The genes are TRBV28 and TRBJ2-2, with D perhaps matching TRBD1 (6 bases). V dropped 4 bases and J dropped 4 bases, with 10 bases sitting between them. Germline V gene lookup returns CDR1 MDHEN and CDR2 SYDVKM. The CDR3 contains 14 residues. This CDR3 is CASSWGHSTGELFF. In nucleotides, the CDR3 is TGTGCCAGCAGTTGGGGACACTCCACCGGGGAGCTGTTTTTT.

The V call is TRBV5-5, the J call TRBJ1-2; D is unresolved. Germline loops: CDR1 SGHKS, CDR2 YYEKEE (reference sequence). The CDR3 loop spans 13 amino acids. Trimming pared 2 bases from V and 0 bases from J, leaving 5 bases between. The CDR3 spells CASSLYSNYGYTF. CDR3 DNA: TGTGCCAGCAGCTTATATTCTAACTATGGCTACACCTTC.

This sequence joins TRBV7-9 and TRBJ1-5; tentative D call: TRBD1 (5 bases). This CDR3 has 14 residues. Per the germline V gene, CDR1 is SEHNR and CDR2 is FQNEAQ (reference sequence). The V end was cut by 5 bases, the J end by 8 bases, with 16 bases between. The CDR3 coding sequence is TGTGCCAGCAGCACCACCAGGGCTGGGGAGCCCCAGCATTTT. This sequence encodes CASSTTRAGEPQHF.

Note on this clone: Other DNA sequences in this specimen translate into the identical CDR3. The rearrangement links TRBV28 to TRBJ1-5, with D unresolved. Germline V gene sequence: CDR1 MDHEN, CDR2 SYDVKM. CDR3 length: 13 residues. V gave up 6 bases and J gave up 0 bases, with 6 bases separating them. CDR3 region: CASRDLSNQPQHF. In DNA, the CDR3 is TGTGCCAGCAGAGATCTTAGCAATCAGCCCCAGCATTTT.